The 11 T cell receptor beta chains reported below all come from one sample, sequenced in a study of blood T cell dynamics during melanoma immunotherapy (dated by TCRdb to the early 2020s). Explained via the paper, the time point label denotes: week 3, after first cycle of checkpoint inhibitor. The library was generated by the immunoSEQ multiplex PCR assay. TCRdb carries this immuneACCESS record with in-frame sequences only. Its versions omit some clonotypes, under half of them owing to an unresolved V gene in the studies checked, with the rest unexplained. Recorded for this sample are about 12,000 clones; approximately 90% of them occurred a single time. Of the sample, around 4% is held by the ten largest clones. This specimen was blood, taken from a patient treated with checkpoint blockade. The receptors derive from a human donor with melanoma.

The sample holds one count of this clone. The J gene is TRBJ2-4, the V gene TRBV5-1; possibly TRBD2 for D (5 bases). V was shortened by 3 bases and J by 9 bases, with 10 bases between the two germline ends. The CDR3 contains 12 residues. CDR1 is SGHRS, CDR2 YFSETQ, per germline. CDR3 amino acids: CASSYDGGIQYF. CDR3 in DNA: TGCGCCAGCAGCTATGACGGAGGCATTCAGTACTTC. The full variable domain, rest sourced from reference TRBV5-1 and TRBJ2-4, is KAGVTQTPRYLIKTRGQQVTLSCSPISGHRSVSWYQQTPGQGLQFLFEYFSETQRNKGNFPGRFSGRQFSNSRSEMNVSTLELGDSALYLCASSYDGGIQYFGAGTRLSVL.

V is TRBV2 and J is TRBJ2-5, with unresolved D. The germline V gene has CDR1 SNHLY and CDR2 FYNNEI. The CDR3 contains 11 residues. Trimming shortened V by 4 bases and J by 2 bases, and 2 bases separated the two germline ends. The CDR3 region is CASSGQETQYF. The CDR3 region has the DNA TGTGCCAGCAGTGGACAAGAGACCCAGTACTTC.

The genes are TRBV27 and TRBJ2-7; the match to TRBD1 covers 8 bases. The V segment lost 6 bases and the J segment 1 base; nucleotides outside the gene matches: 5. The CDR3 runs to 14 residues. Germline CDR1 reads MNHEY; CDR2 reads SMNVEV (reference sequence). CDR3 bases: TGTGCCAGCAGCAGGGGGCGCAGGTCCTACGAGCAGTACTTC. It specifies CASSRGRRSYEQYF.

This rearrangement joins TRBV6-1 to TRBJ2-2; 11 bases agree with TRBD1. CDR1 and CDR2 (germline): MNHNS, SASEGT. CDR3 size: 17 residues. With V trimmed by 2 bases and J by 3 bases, 5 bases remained unmatched. The CDR3 region has the DNA TGTGCCAGCAGTGAATTTAGGACAGGGGGCTACACCGGGGAGCTGTTTTTT. It codes for CASSEFRTGGYTGELFF.

This clone was observed a single time. CDR3 sequence: CASSSGTPTDTQYF. CDR3 sequence (DNA): TGTGCCAGCAGCTCAGGGACTCCCACAGATACGCAGTATTTT. V gene TRBV7-6 combines with J gene TRBJ2-3; a weak D match, TRBD2 (6 bases). The CDR3 is made up of 14 amino acids. The V end lost 4 bases, the J end lost 2 bases, and 10 bases lay between the germline ends. Germline V gives CDR1 SGHVS, CDR2 FNYEAQ.

This chain joins TRBV1 and TRBJ2-7; TRBD2, the table's D call, was not compared with the DNA. TRBV1 is reported as a pseudogene. The CDR3 contains 13 residues. This CDR3 is CTSSRFSPHEQYF. DNA of the CDR3: TGCACCAGCAGCCGATTTAGCCCCCACGAGCAGTACTTC.

The chain combines TRBV29-1 with TRBJ1-5; 9 bases fit TRBD1. The CDR3 contains 13 residues. Germline-derived CDR1 and CDR2 are SQVTM and ANQGSEA. Trimming took 6 bases from V and 5 from J; bases not matched to a gene: 5. CDR3 region: CSVRQGEHQPQHF. CDR3 DNA: TGCAGCGTCAGACAGGGGGAGCATCAGCCCCAGCATTTT.

The chain carries TRBV6-5 and TRBJ1-5; tentatively, D is TRBD1 (6 bases). The germline V and J ends were trimmed by 2 bases and 3 bases, with 11 bases remaining between them. This CDR3 has 15 residues. Germline V gives CDR1 MNHEY, CDR2 SVGAGI. The CDR3 nucleotides read TGTGCCAGCAGTTACGACGGGACACACAATCAGCCCCAGCATTTT. Translating it yields CASSYDGTHNQPQHF.

The rearrangement uses TRBV18 and TRBJ1-1, with D hard to call. Germline-derived CDR1 and CDR2 are KGHSH and LQKENI. V was cut by 2 bases and J by 1 base, with 8 bases left in between. The CDR3 has 14 residues. The CDR3 loop reads CASSPSARNTEAFF. Here the CDR3 DNA reads TGTGCCAGCTCACCAAGCGCGCGGAACACTGAAGCTTTCTTT.

The V and J genes are TRBV6-5 and TRBJ2-1; D is unclear. V was cut by 2 bases and J by 8 bases, with 10 bases left in between. Germline values: CDR1 MNHEY, CDR2 SVGAGI. The CDR3 contains 13 residues. The CDR3 sequence is CASSYKLGHEQFF. The CDR3 bases are TGTGCCAGCAGTTACAAACTTGGGCATGAGCAGTTCTTC.

The chain recombines TRBV5-5 with TRBJ2-5; 10 bases map to TRBD2. From germline, CDR1 is SGHKS and CDR2 YYEKEE (reference sequence). This CDR3 region has 15 residues. V gave up 3 bases and J gave up 5 bases; unmatched junction bases: 7. CDR3 sequence: CASSSSGGASETQYF. CDR3 sequence (DNA): TGTGCCAGCAGCTCAAGCGGGGGGGCCTCGGAGACCCAGTACTTC.